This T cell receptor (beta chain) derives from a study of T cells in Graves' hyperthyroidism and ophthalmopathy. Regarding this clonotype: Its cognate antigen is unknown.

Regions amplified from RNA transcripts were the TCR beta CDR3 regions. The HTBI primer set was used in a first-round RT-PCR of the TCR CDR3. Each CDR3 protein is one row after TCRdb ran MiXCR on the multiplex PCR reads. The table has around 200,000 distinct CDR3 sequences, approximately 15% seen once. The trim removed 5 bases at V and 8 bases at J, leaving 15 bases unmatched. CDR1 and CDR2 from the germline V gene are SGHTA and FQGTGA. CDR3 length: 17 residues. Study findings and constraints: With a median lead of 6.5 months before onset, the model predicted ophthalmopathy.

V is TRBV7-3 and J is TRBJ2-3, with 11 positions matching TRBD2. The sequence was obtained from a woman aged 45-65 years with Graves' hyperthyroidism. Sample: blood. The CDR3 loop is CASSPKNIAGGPGTQYF. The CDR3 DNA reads TGTGCCAGCAGCCCTAAAAACATAGCGGGGGGGCCTGGTACGCAGTATTTT.